A selection of T cell receptor beta chains follows, all from one sample in a study of blood T cells in healthy people across ages. Using its own MiXCR run on the 5' RACE reads, TCRdb lists one record per CDR3 protein. The sample records about a million distinct CDR3 sequences, 30% to 40% being singletons. The sample comprised blood. These receptors were collected from a man aged 18-30 years in good health. CDR3s include the opening cysteine and the closing phenylalanine or tryptophan. D genes are given only for firm matches. Only part of the rows carry a size: once, few, many, or a class if the clone is expanded.

v_gene	d_gene	abundance	j_gene	CDR3aa	CDR3nt
TRBV25-1	TRBD1	many	TRBJ2-5	CASSEYSAGQGTQYF	TGTGCCAGCAGTGAATATTCAGCAGGACAGGGGACCCAGTACTTC
TRBV11-2	TRBD1	-	TRBJ2-5	CASSRNRGSCNEQYF	TGTGCCAGCAGCCGTAACAGGGGCTCCTGCAATGAGCAGTACTTC
TRBV5-6	-	few	TRBJ2-7	CASSAPMSDYEQYF	TGTGCCAGCAGCGCCCCAATGAGCGACTACGAGCAGTACTTC
TRBV7-9	-	-	TRBJ2-7	CASSLSGKSHYEQYF	TGTGCCAGCAGCTTGTCGGGGAAGAGTCACTACGAGCAGTACTTC
TRBV20-1	-	-	TRBJ1-1	CSARDLEKMNTEAFF	TGCAGTGCTAGAGATCTAGAGAAAATGAACACTGAAGCTTTCTTT
TRBV20-1	TRBD1	-	TRBJ2-3	CSARGTGGRSDTQYF	TGCAGTGCTAGAGGGACAGGGGGGAGGTCAGATACGCAGTATTTT
TRBV12-3/TRBV12-4	-	many	TRBJ2-3	CASSLRRLRTDTQYF	TGTGCCAGCAGTTTAAGGCGCCTACGCACAGATACGCAGTATTTT
TRBV29-1	-	-	TRBJ2-1	CSVAPSHNEQFF	TGCAGTGTTGCCCCCTCCCACAATGAGCAGTTCTTC
TRBV10-3	-	-	TRBJ2-3	CAISFGAGTDTQYF	TGTGCCATCAGCTTCGGGGCTGGCACAGATACGCAGTATTTT
TRBV9	-	few	TRBJ2-1	CASSVEPYEDRSSYNEQFF	TGTGCCAGCAGCGTAGAACCCTATGAGGACAGAAGCTCCTACAATGAGCAGTTCTTC
TRBV5-5	-	few	TRBJ2-3	CASSKGGGTDTQYF	TGTGCCAGCAGTAAAGGAGGGGGCACAGATACGCAGTATTTT
TRBV12-5	-	-	TRBJ1-1	CASGYAVNTEAFF	TGTGCTAGTGGTTATGCGGTGAACACTGAAGCTTTCTTT
TRBV20-1	TRBD1	-	TRBJ2-3	CSADGGQGEEDTQYF	TGCAGTGCTGACGGGGGACAGGGGGAAGAAGATACGCAGTATTTT
TRBV20-1	-	many	TRBJ2-3	CSARDNRYTSTDTQYF	TGCAGTGCTAGAGATAACCGATACACTAGCACAGATACGCAGTATTTT
TRBV12-3/TRBV12-4	-	few	TRBJ2-2	CASKYPANTGELFF	TGTGCCAGCAAATATCCCGCGAACACCGGGGAGCTGTTTTTT
TRBV5-1	TRBD2	-	TRBJ2-3	CASSLNVAGGTDTQYF	TGCGCCAGCAGCTTGAACGTAGCGGGGGGCACAGATACGCAGTATTTT
TRBV12-3/TRBV12-4	TRBD1	few	TRBJ2-5	CASTRTGAETQYF	TGTGCCAGCACCAGGACAGGGGCAGAGACCCAGTACTTC
TRBV27	TRBD2	-	TRBJ2-1	CASSFASGGYNEQFF	TGTGCCAGCAGTTTCGCTAGCGGGGGCTACAATGAGCAGTTCTTC
TRBV5-1	-	-	TRBJ2-1	CASSQGDTYNEQFF	TGCGCCAGCAGCCAAGGGGACACCTACAATGAGCAGTTCTTC
TRBV7-9	-	-	TRBJ2-3	CASSYQQGLTDMQYF	TGTGCCAGCAGCTACCAACAGGGTCTCACAGATATGCAGTATTTT
TRBV20-1	-	few	TRBJ1-5	CSARVEGGARFEHF	TGCAGTGCTAGAGTAGAGGGGGGAGCGAGGTTTGAGCATTTT
TRBV12-3/TRBV12-4	-	-	TRBJ1-1	CASSWWGDTEAFF	TGTGCCAGCAGTTGGTGGGGGGACACTGAAGCTTTCTTT
TRBV20-1	-	-	TRBJ1-6	CSARDGDYNSPLHF	TGCAGTGCTAGAGACGGGGACTATAATTCACCCCTCCACTTT
TRBV30	-	-	TRBJ1-1	CAWSVPDRRNTEAFF	TGTGCCTGGAGTGTACCAGACAGAAGGAACACTGAAGCTTTCTTT
TRBV9	TRBD2	few	TRBJ2-1	CASSVGSGGPIAYNEQFF	TGTGCCAGCAGCGTAGGAAGCGGGGGGCCGATTGCCTACAATGAGCAGTTCTTC
TRBV5-1	-	-	TRBJ2-5	CASSLKRRREVQETQYF	TGCGCCAGCAGCTTGAAACGCAGGAGGGAGGTGCAAGAGACCCAGTACTTC
TRBV6-5	TRBD1	-	TRBJ1-1	CASSYSRDRDVAFF	TGTGCCAGCAGTTACTCGAGGGACAGGGACGTAGCTTTCTTT
TRBV20-1	-	-	TRBJ1-4	CSAQGRGEKLFF	TGCAGTGCTCAAGGACGTGGTGAAAAACTGTTTTTT
TRBV12-3/TRBV12-4	-	few	TRBJ1-2	CASSSPPGGYGYTF	TGTGCCAGCAGTTCCCCCCCTGGGGGATATGGCTACACCTTC
TRBV29-1	-	many	TRBJ2-3	CSVRQGVTDTQYF	TGCAGCGTGAGACAAGGGGTAACAGATACGCAGTATTTT
TRBV25-1	-	-	TRBJ1-4	CASSEQGREGEKLFF	TGTGCCAGCAGTGAACAGGGCAGGGAGGGTGAAAAACTGTTTTTT
TRBV7-9	TRBD1	-	TRBJ1-2	CASSPSGRGQNTF	TGTGCCAGCAGCCCTAGTGGAAGGGGGCAAAACACCTTC
TRBV27	-	-	TRBJ2-1	CASGILEQFF	TGTGCCAGCGGGATATTGGAGCAGTTCTTC
TRBV6-5	TRBD2	-	TRBJ2-1	CASSYPGLAGTGRNEQFF	TGTGCCAGCAGTTACCCAGGACTAGCAGGGACCGGGAGGAATGAGCAGTTCTTC
TRBV28	TRBD2	-	TRBJ2-1	CASTKRGDEFF	TGTGCCAGCACCAAGCGGGGGGATGAGTTCTTC
TRBV7-2	-	-	TRBJ1-4	CASSLGQALNEKLFF	TGTGCCAGCAGCTTAGGACAGGCCCTAAATGAAAAACTGTTTTTT
TRBV12-5	TRBD1	-	TRBJ1-2	CASGLGDGVRQGIGSDYGYTF	TGTGCTAGTGGTTTGGGCGACGGGGTTAGACAGGGAATAGGTTCAGACTATGGCTACACCTTC
TRBV4-2	TRBD1	few	TRBJ1-4	CASSPRQGEKEKLFF	TGTGCCAGCAGCCCGCGACAGGGAGAAAAGGAAAAACTGTTTTTT
TRBV20-1	-	few	TRBJ2-7	CSARVGSSYEQYF	TGCAGTGCTAGAGTGGGCAGCTCATACGAGCAGTACTTC
TRBV20-1	-	-	TRBJ2-2	CSARNAGRGNTGELFF	TGCAGTGCTAGGAACGCCGGGCGGGGGAACACCGGGGAGCTGTTTTTT
TRBV6-4	-	-	TRBJ1-6	CASSPTEFNSPLHF	TGTGCCAGCAGCCCGACAGAGTTTAATTCACCCCTCCACTTT
TRBV6-2/TRBV6-3	-	-	TRBJ2-1	CASSYSRQSSYNEQFF	TGTGCCAGCAGTTACTCGAGACAGAGCTCCTACAATGAGCAGTTCTTC
TRBV7-9	-	-	TRBJ2-3	CASSLDYGVTDTQYF	TGTGCCAGCAGCCTCGACTACGGGGTGACAGATACGCAGTATTTT
TRBV5-1	TRBD1	few	TRBJ1-1	CASSLAQGANTEAFF	TGCGCCAGCAGCTTGGCACAGGGGGCGAACACTGAAGCTTTCTTT
TRBV28	-	few	TRBJ1-2	CASTSDAKYGYTF	TGTGCCAGCACATCCGATGCCAAATATGGCTACACCTTC
TRBV20-1	-	-	TRBJ2-5	CSARDGAGSTQETQYF	TGCAGTGCTAGAGATGGTGCGGGGTCGACCCAAGAGACCCAGTACTTC
TRBV11-2	-	few	TRBJ2-7	CASSLGTDPSYEQYF	TGTGCCAGCAGCTTAGGGACAGATCCCTCCTACGAGCAGTACTTC
TRBV20-1	TRBD1	-	TRBJ2-3	CSASGQGVVVGTQYF	TGCAGTGCTTCGGGACAGGGGGTTGTGGTGGGTACGCAGTATTTT
TRBV28	TRBD1	-	TRBJ1-4	CASSPGGGGEKLFF	TGTGCCAGCAGCCCAGGGGGCGGTGGTGAAAAACTGTTTTTT
TRBV10-3	-	few	TRBJ2-7	CAIRDLSHEQYF	TGTGCCATCAGGGACCTTAGTCACGAGCAGTACTTC
TRBV11-1	-	few	TRBJ2-1	CASSPLFVQGLPEQFF	TGTGCCAGCAGCCCCTTGTTCGTTCAGGGCCTCCCCGAGCAGTTCTTC
TRBV29-1	-	few	TRBJ2-3	CSVPGWGADTQYF	TGCAGCGTTCCTGGGTGGGGGGCAGATACGCAGTATTTT
TRBV4-1	-	-	TRBJ2-4	CASSHQQGAKNIQYF	TGCGCCAGCAGCCATCAACAGGGAGCCAAAAACATTCAGTACTTC